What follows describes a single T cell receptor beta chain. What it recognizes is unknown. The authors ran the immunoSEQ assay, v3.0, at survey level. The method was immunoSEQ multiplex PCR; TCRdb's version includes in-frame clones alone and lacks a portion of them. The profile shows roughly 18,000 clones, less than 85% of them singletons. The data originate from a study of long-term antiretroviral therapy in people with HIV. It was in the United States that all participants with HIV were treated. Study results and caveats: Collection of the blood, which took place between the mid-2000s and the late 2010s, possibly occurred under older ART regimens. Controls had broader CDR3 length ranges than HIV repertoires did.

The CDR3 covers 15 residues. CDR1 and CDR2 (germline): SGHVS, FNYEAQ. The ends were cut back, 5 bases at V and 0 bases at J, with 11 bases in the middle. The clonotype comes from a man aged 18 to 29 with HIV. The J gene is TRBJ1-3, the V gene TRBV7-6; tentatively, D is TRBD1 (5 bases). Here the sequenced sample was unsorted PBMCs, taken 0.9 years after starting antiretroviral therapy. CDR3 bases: TGTGCCAGCAGCCCCTGGGACGCCTCTGGAAACACCATATATTTT. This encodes CASSPWDASGNTIYF.